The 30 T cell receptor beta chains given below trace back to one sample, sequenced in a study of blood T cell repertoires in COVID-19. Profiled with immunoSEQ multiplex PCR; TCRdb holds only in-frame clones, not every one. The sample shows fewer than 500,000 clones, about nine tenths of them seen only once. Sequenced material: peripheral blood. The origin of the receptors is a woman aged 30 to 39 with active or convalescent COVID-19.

The CDR3 DNA sequence: TGTGCCAGCAGTTACTACGGGACAGGGTTTTTTCGCAGCAATCAGCCCCAGCATTTT. It specifies CASSYYGTGFFRSNQPQHF. The J gene is TRBJ1-5, the V gene TRBV6-2 or TRBV6-3; 9 bases align to TRBD1. The CDR3 covers 19 residues. V was pared by 1 base and J by 1 base, with 11 bases of the junction left unmatched. Germline CDR1 and CDR2: MNHEY and SVGEGT.

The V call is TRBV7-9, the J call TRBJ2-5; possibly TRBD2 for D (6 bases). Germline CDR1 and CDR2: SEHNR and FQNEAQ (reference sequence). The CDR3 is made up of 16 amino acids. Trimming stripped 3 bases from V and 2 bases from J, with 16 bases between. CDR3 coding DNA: TGTGCCAGCAGCTTTGGAAGCGGGTCACTACAAGAGACCCAGTACTTC. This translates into CASSFGSGSLQETQYF.

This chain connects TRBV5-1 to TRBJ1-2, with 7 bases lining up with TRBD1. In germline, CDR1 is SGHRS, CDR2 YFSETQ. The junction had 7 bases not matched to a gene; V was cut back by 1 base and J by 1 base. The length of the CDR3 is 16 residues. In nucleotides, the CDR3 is TGCGCCAGCAGCTTGAGGGGCCGGGACAGTAACTATGGCTACACCTTC. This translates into CASSLRGRDSNYGYTF.

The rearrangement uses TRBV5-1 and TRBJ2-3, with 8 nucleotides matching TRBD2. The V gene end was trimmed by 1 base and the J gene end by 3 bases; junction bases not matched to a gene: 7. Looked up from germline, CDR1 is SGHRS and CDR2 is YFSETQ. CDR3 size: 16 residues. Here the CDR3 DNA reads TGCGCCAGCAGCTTGTGGGATAGCGGGGCTACAGATACGCAGTATTTT. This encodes CASSLWDSGATDTQYF.

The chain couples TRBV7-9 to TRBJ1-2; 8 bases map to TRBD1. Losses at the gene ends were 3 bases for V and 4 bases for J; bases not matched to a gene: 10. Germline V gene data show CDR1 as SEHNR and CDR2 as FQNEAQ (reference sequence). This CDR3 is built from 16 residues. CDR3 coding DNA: TGTGCCAGCAGCTTCCCCAGGGGGCACCCCACCTATGGCTACACCTTC. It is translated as CASSFPRGHPTYGYTF.

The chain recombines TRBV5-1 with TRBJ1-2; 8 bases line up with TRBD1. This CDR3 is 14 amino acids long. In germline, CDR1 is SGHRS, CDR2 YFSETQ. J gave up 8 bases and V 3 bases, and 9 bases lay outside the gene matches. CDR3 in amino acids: CASSSEGQGNGYTF. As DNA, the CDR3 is TGCGCCAGCAGCTCCGAAGGACAGGGTAACGGCTACACCTTC.

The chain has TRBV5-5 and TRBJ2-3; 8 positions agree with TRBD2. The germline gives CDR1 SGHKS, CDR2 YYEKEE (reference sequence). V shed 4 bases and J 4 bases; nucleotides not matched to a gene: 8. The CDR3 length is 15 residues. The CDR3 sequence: CASSKGLVGADTQYF. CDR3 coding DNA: TGTGCCAGCAGCAAGGGACTAGTAGGAGCAGATACGCAGTATTTT.

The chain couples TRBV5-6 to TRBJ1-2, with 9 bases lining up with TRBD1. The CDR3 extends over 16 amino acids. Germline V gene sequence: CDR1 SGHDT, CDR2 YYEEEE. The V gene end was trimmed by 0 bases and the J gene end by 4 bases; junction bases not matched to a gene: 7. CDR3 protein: CASSLAVGQGLYGYTF. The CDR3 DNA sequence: TGTGCCAGCAGCTTGGCCGTGGGACAGGGCCTCTATGGCTACACCTTC.

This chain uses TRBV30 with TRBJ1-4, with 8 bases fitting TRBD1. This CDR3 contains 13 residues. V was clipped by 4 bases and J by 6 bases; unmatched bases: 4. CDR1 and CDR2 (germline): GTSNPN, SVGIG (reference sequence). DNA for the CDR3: TGTGCCTGGACGACAGGGGTGGATGAAAAACTGTTTTTT. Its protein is CAWTTGVDEKLFF.

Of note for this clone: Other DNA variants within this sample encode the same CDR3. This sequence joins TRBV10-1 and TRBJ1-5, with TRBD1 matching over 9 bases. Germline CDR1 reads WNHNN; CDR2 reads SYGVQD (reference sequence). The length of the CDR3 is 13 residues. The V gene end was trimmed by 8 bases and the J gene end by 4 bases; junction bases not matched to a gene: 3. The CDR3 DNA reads TGCGCCAGCTCCGGGACAGGGAATCAGCCCCAGCATTTT. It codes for CASSGTGNQPQHF.

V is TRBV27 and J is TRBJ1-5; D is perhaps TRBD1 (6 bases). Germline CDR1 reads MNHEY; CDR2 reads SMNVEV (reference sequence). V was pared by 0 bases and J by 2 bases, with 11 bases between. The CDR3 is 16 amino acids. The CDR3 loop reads CASSLSGGLGNQPQHF. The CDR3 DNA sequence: TGTGCCAGCAGTTTATCCGGGGGGCTGGGCAATCAGCCCCAGCATTTT.

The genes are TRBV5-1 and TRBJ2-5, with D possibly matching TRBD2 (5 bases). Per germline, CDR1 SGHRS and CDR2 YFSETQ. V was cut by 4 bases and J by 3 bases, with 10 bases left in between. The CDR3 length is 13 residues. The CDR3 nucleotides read TGCGCCAGCAGCCGGGAACCAGAAGAGACCCAGTACTTC. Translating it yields CASSREPEETQYF.

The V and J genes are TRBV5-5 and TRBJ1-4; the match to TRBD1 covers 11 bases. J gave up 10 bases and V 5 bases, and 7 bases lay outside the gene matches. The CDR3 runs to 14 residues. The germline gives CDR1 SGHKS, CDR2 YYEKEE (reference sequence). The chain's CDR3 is CASRRTGGEVKLFF. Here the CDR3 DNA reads TGTGCCAGCAGACGGACAGGGGGCGAAGTAAAACTGTTTTTT.

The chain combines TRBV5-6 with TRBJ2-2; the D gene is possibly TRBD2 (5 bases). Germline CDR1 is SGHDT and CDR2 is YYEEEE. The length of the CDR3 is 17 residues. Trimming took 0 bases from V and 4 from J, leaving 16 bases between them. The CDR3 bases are TGTGCCAGCAGCTTGGTAGGGTTTGCTAGCCCCACCGGGGAGCTGTTTTTT. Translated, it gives CASSLVGFASPTGELFF.

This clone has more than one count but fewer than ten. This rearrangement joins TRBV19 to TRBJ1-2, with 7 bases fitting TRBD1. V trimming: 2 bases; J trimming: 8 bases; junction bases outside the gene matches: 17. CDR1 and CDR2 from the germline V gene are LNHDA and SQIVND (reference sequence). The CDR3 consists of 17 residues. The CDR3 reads CASSITPSTGWTIGYTF. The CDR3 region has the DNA TGTGCCAGTAGTATAACGCCCTCGACAGGGTGGACTATAGGCTACACCTTC. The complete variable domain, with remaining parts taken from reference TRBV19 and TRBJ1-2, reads DGGITQSPKYLFRKEGQNVTLSCEQNLNHDAMYWYRQDPGQGLRLIYYSQIVNDFQKGDIAEGYSVSREKKESFPLTVTSAQKNPTAFYLCASSITPSTGWTIGYTFGSGTRLTVV.

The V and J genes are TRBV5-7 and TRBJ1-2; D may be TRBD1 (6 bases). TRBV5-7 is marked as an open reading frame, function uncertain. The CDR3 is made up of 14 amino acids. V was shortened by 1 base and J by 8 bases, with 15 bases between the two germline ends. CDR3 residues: CASSLFQQGYGYTF. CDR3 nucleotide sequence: TGTGCCAGCAGCTTGTTTCAACAGGGTTACGGCTACACCTTC.

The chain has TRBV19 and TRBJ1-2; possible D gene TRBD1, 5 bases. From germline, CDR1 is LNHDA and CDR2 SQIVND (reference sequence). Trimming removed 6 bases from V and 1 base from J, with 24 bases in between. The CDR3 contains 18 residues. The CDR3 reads CASRQDVMVRKNNYGYTF. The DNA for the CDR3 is TGTGCCAGTAGACAGGACGTAATGGTAAGGAAGAATAACTATGGCTACACCTTC.

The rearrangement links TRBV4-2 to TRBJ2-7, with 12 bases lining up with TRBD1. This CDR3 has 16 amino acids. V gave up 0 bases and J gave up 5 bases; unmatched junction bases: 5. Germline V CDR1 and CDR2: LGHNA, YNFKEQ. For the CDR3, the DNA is TGTGCCAGCAGCCAAGAGCTGGGACAGGGGGCCGACGAGCAGTACTTC. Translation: CASSQELGQGADEQYF.

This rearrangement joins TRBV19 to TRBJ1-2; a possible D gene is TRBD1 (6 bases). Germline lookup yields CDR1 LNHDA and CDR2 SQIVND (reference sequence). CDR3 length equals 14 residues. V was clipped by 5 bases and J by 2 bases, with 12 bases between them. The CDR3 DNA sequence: TGTGCCAGTAGTGCACAGGGAGCCAACTATGGCTACACCTTC. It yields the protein CASSAQGANYGYTF.

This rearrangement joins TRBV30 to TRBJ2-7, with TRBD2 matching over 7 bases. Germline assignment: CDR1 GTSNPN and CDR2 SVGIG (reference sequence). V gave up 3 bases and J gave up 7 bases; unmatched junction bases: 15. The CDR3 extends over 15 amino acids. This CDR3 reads CAWSVKLTRDYEQYF. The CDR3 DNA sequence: TGTGCCTGGAGCGTCAAGTTAACCCGGGACTATGAGCAGTACTTC.

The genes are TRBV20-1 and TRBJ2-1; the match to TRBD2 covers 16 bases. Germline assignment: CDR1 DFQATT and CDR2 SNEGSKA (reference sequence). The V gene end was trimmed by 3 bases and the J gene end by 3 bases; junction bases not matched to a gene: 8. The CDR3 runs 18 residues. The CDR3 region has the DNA TGCAGTGCTAGTTCGACGGGACTAGCGGGAGGGTACTACAATGAGCAGTTCTTC. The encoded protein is CSASSTGLAGGYYNEQFF.

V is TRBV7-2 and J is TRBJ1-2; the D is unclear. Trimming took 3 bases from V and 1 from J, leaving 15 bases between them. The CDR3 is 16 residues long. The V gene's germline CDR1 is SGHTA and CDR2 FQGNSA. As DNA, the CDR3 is TGTGCCAGCAGCTTCGGAGGACGCGAGAGTAACTATGGCTACACCTTC. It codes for CASSFGGRESNYGYTF. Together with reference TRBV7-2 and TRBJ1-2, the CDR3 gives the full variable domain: GAGVSQSPSNKVTEKGKDVELRCDPISGHTALYWYRQSLGQGLEFLIYFQGNSAPDKSGLPSDRFSAERTGGSVSTLTIQRTQQEDSAVYLCASSFGGRESNYGYTFGSGTRLTVV.

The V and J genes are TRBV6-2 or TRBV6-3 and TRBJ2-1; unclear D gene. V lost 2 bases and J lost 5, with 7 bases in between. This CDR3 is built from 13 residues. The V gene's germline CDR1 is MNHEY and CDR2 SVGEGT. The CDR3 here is CASSYSANNEQFF. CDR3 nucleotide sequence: TGTGCCAGCAGTTACAGCGCTAACAATGAGCAGTTCTTC.

The DNA of the CDR3 is TGTGCCATCAGTGAGGGGCGGACAGGGGGTAGGACTGAAGCTTTCTTT. It codes for CAISEGRTGGRTEAFF. The chain carries TRBV10-3 and TRBJ1-1; 10 bases are a match to TRBD1. V lost 2 bases and J lost 5; bases outside the gene matches: 8. In germline, CDR1 is ENHRY, CDR2 SYGVKD. The length of the CDR3 is 16 residues.

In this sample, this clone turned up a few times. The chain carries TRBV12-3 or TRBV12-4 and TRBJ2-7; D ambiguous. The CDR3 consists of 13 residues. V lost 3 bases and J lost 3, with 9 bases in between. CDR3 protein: CASSLNSYYEQYF. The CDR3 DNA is TGTGCCAGCAGTTTGAACAGCTACTACGAGCAGTACTTC.

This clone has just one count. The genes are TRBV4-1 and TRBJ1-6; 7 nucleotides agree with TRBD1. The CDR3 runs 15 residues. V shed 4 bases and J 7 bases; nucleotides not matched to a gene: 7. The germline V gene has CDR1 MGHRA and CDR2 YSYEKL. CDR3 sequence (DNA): TGCGCCAGCAGCCCCAGGGACAGTTTAAATTCACCCCTCCACTTT. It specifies CASSPRDSLNSPLHF.

CDR3 sequence: CASSVVVENYGYTF. The CDR3, as DNA: TGTGCCAGCAGCGTAGTCGTAGAAAACTATGGCTACACCTTC. The chain combines TRBV9 with TRBJ1-2; no definite D call. The CDR3 contains 14 residues. Trimming stripped 0 bases from V and 2 bases from J, with 8 bases between. CDR1 is SGDLS and CDR2 is YYNGEE in the germline V gene.

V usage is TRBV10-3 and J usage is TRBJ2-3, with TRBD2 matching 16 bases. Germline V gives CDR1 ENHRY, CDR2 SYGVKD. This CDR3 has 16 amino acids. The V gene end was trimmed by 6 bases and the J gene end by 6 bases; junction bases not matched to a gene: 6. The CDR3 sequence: CAISGTSGRVGDTQYF. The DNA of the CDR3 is TGTGCCATCAGCGGGACTAGCGGGAGGGTTGGCGATACGCAGTATTTT.

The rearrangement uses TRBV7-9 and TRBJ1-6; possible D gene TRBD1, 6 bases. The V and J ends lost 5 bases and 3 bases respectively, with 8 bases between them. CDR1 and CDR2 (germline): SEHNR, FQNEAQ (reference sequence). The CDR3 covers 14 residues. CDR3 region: CASSTDSYNSPLHF. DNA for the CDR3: TGTGCCAGCAGCACGGACAGCTATAATTCACCCCTCCACTTT.

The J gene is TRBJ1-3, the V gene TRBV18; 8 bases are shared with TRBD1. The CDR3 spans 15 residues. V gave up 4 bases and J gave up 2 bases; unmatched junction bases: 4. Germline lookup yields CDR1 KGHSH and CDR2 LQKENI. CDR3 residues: CASSQATGAGNTIYF. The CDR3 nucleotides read TGTGCCAGCTCACAGGCGACAGGGGCTGGAAACACCATATATTTT.